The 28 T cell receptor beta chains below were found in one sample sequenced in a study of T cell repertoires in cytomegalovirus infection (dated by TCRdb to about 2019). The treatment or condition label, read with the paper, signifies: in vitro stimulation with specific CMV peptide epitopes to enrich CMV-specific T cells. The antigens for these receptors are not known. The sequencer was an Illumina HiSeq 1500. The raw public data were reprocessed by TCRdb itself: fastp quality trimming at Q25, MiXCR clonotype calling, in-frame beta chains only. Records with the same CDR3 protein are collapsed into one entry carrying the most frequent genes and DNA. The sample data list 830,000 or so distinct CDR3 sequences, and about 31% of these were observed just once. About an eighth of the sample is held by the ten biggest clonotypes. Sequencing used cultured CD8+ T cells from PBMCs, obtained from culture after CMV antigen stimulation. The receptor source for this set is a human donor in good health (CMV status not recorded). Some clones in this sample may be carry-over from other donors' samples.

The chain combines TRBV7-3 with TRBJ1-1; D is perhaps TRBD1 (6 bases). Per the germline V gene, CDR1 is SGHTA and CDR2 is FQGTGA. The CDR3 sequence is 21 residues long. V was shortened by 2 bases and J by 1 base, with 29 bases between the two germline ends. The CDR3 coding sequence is TGTGCCAGCAGCTTATGGGGGGCGCAGAATGTTGGAGTTCGCGAGAACACTGAAGCTTTCTTT. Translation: CASSLWGAQNVGVRENTEAFF.

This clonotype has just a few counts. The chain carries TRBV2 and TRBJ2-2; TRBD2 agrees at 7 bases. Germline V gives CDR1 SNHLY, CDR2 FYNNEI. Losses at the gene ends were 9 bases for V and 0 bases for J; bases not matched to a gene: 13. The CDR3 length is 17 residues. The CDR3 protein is CASFDPSGGTNTGELFF. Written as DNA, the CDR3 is TGTGCCAGTTTCGACCCATCCGGGGGGACGAACACCGGGGAGCTGTTTTTT.

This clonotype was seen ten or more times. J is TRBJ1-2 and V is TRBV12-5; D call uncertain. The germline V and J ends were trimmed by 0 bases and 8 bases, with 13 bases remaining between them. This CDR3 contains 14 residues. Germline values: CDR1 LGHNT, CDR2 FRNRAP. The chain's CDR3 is CASGLVDISGGYTF. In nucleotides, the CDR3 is TGTGCTAGTGGTTTGGTAGACATCTCGGGGGGCTACACCTTC.

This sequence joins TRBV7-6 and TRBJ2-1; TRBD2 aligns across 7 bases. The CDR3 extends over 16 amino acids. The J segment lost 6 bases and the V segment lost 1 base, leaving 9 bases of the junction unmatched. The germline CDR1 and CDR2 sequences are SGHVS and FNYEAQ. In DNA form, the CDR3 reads TGTGCCAGCAGCTTAGTGGGGGGGGGAAACATCAATGAGCAGTTCTTC. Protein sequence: CASSLVGGGNINEQFF.

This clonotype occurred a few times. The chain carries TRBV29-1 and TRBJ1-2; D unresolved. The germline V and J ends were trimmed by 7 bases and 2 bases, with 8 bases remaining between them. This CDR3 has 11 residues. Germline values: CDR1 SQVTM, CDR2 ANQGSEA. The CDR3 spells CSAPGNYGYTF. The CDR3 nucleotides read TGCAGCGCCCCGGGGAACTATGGCTACACCTTC. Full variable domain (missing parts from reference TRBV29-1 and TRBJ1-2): SAVISQKPSRDICQRGTSLTIQCQVDSQVTMMFWYRQQPGQSLTLIATANQGSEATYESGFVIDKFPISRPNLTFSTLTVSNMSPEDSSIYLCSAPGNYGYTFGSGTRLTVV.

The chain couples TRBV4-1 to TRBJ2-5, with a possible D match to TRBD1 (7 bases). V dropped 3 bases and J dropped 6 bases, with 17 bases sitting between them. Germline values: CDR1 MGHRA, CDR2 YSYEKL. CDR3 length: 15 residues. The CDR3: CASSQARGVSQTQYF. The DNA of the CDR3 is TGCGCCAGCAGCCAGGCCAGGGGGGTCTCTCAGACCCAGTACTTC.

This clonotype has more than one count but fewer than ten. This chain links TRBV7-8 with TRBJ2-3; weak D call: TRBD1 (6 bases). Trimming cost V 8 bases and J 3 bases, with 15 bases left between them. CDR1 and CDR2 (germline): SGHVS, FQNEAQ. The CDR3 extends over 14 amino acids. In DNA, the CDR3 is TGTGCCAGCGGGTATGACAGGATTACAGATACGCAGTATTTT. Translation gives CASGYDRITDTQYF.

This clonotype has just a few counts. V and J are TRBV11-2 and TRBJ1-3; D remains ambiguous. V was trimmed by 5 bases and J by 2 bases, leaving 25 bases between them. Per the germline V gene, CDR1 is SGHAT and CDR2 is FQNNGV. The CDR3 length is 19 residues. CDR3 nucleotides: TGTGCCAGCAGCCCCTACCTCGTGCGGACTCCAGGCCCTGGAAACACCATATATTTT. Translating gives CASSPYLVRTPGPGNTIYF.

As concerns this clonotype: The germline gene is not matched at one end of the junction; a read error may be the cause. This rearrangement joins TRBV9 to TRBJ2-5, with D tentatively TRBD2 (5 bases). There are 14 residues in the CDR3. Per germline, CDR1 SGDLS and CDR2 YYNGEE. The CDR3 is CASSVATSWETQYF. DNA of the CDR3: TGTGCCAGCAGCGTAGCTACGAGTTGGGAGACCCAATACTTC.

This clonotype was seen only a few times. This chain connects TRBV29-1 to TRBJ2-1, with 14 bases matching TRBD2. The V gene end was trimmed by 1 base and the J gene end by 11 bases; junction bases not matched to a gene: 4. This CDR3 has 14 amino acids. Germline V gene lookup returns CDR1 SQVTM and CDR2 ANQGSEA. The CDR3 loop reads CSVEGTSGGSQQFF. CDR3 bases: TGCAGCGTTGAAGGGACTAGCGGGGGGTCACAGCAGTTCTTC.

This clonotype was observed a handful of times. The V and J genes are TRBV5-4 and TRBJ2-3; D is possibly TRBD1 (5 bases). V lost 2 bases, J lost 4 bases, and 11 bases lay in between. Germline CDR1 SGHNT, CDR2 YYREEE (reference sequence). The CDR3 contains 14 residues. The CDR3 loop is CASSFGRDADTQYF. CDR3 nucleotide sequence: TGTGCCAGCAGCTTTGGCAGGGATGCAGATACGCAGTATTTT.

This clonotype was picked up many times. The CDR3 DNA follows: TGTGCCAGCAGCTTATCACAGGGCAGCGGTTTTCTGTATGGCTACACCTTC. Protein sequence: CASSLSQGSGFLYGYTF. The genes are TRBV7-2 and TRBJ1-2; D possibly corresponds to TRBD1 (6 bases). Germline assignment: CDR1 SGHTA and CDR2 FQGNSA. V gave up 2 bases and J gave up 5 bases, with 21 bases separating them. The CDR3 consists of 17 residues.

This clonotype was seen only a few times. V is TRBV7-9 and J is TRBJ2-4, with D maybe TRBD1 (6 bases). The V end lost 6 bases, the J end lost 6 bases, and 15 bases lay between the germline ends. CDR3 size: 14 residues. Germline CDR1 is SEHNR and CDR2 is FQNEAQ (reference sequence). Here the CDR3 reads CASSGQPIGNIQYF. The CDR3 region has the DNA TGTGCCAGCAGTGGACAGCCTATAGGAAACATTCAGTACTTC.

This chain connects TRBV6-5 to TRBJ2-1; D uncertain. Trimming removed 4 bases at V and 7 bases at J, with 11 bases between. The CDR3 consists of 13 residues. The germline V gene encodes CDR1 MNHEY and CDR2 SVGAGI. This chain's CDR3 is CASSFGPRNEQFF. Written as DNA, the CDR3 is TGTGCCAGCAGTTTCGGCCCCCGGAATGAGCAGTTCTTC.

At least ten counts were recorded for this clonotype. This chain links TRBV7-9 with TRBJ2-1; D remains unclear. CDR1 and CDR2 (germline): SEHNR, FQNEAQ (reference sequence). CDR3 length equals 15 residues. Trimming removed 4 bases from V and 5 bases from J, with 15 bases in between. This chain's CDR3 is CASSYKHSGDNEQFF. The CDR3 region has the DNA TGTGCCAGCAGCTATAAGCACAGTGGGGACAATGAGCAGTTCTTC. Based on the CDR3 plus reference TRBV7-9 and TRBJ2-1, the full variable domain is DTGVSQNPRHKITKRGQNVTFRCDPISEHNRLYWYRQTLGQGPEFLTYFQNEAQLEKSRLLSDRFSAERPKGSFSTLEIQRTEQGDSAMYLCASSYKHSGDNEQFFGPGTRLTVL.

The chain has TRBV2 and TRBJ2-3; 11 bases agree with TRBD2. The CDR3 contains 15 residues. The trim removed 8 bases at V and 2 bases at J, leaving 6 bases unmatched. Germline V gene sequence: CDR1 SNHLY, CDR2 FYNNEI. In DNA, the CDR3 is TGTGCCAGCGGGGCTAGCGGGGGGTTCACAGATACGCAGTATTTT. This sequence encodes CASGASGGFTDTQYF.

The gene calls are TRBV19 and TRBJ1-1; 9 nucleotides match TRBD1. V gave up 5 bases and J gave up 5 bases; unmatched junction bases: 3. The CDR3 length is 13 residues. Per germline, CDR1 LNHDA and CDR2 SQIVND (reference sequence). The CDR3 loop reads CASSGQGLTEAFF. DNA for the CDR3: TGTGCCAGTAGTGGACAGGGGCTGACTGAAGCTTTCTTT.

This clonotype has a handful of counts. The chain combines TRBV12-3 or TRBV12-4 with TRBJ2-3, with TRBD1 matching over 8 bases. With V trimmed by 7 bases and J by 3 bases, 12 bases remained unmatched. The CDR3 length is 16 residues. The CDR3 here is CASTLGDHRGTDTQYF. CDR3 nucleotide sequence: TGTGCCAGCACCTTGGGGGACCACAGGGGGACAGATACGCAGTATTTT.

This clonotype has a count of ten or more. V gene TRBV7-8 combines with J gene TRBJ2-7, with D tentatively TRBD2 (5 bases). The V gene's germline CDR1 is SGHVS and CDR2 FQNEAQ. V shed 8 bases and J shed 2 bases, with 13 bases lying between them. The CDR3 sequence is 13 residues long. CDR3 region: CASLRAETYEQYF. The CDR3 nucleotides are TGTGCCAGCCTTCGAGCGGAAACCTACGAGCAGTACTTC.

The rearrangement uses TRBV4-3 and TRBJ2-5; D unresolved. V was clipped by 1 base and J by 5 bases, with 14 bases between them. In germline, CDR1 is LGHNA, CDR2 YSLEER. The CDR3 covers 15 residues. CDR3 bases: TGCGCCAGCAGCCAAGGTCCAGGCCCTAGGGAGACCCAGTACTTC. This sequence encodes CASSQGPGPRETQYF.

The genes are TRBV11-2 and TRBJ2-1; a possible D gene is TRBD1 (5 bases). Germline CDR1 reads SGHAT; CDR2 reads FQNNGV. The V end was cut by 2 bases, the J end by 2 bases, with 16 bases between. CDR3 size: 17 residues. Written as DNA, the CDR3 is TGTGCCAGCAGCTTAAAGGGGCGAACCAATCCCTACAATGAGCAGTTCTTC. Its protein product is CASSLKGRTNPYNEQFF. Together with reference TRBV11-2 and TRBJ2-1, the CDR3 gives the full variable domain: EAGVAQSPRYKIIEKRQSVAFWCNPISGHATLYWYQQILGQGPKLLIQFQNNGVVDDSQLPKDRFSAERLKGVDSTLKIQPAKLEDSAVYLCASSLKGRTNPYNEQFFGPGTRLTVL.

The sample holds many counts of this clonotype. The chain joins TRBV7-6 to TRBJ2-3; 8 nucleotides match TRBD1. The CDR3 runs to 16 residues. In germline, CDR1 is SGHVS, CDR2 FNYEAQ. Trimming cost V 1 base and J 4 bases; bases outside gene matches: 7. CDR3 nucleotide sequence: TGTGCCAGCAGCTTAGAGGCAGGGGGCTCGGCAGATACGCAGTATTTT. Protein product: CASSLEAGGSADTQYF.

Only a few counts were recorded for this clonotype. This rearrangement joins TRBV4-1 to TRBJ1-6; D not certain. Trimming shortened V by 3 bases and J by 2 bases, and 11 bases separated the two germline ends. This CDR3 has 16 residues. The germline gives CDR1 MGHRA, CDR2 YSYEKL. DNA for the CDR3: TGCGCCAGCAGCCAGGCCCTCACAGCCTATAATTCACCCCTCCACTTT. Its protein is CASSQALTAYNSPLHF.

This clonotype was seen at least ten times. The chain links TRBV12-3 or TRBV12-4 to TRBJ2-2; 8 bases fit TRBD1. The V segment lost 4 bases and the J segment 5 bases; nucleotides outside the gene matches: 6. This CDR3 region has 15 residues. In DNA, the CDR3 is TGTGCCAGCAGTTCCCCGGACAGGGCTACCGGGGAGCTGTTTTTT. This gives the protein CASSSPDRATGELFF.

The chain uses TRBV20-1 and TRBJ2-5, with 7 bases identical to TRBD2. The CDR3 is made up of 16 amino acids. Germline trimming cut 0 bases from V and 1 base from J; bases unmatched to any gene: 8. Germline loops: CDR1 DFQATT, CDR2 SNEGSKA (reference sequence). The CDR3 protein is CSARDRDYGAQETQYF. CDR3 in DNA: TGCAGTGCTAGAGATCGGGACTATGGGGCCCAAGAGACCCAGTACTTC.

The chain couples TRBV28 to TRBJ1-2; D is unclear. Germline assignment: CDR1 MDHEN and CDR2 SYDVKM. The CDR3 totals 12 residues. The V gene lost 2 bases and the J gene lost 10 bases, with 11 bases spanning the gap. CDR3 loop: CASSLVPGDYTF. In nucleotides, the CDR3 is TGTGCCAGCAGTTTAGTCCCCGGTGACTACACCTTC.

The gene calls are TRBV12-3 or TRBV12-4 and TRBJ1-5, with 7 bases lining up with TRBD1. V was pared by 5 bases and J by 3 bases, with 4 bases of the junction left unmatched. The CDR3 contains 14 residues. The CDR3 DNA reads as TGTGCCAGCAGTGGGACAGCCTTCAATCAGCCCCAGCATTTT. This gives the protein CASSGTAFNQPQHF.

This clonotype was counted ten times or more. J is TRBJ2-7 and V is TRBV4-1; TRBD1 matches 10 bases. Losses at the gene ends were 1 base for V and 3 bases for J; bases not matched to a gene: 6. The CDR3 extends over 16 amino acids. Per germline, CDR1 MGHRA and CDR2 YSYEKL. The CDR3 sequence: CASSQASGTGDYEQYF. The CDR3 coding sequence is TGCGCCAGCAGCCAAGCTTCCGGGACAGGGGACTACGAGCAGTACTTC.